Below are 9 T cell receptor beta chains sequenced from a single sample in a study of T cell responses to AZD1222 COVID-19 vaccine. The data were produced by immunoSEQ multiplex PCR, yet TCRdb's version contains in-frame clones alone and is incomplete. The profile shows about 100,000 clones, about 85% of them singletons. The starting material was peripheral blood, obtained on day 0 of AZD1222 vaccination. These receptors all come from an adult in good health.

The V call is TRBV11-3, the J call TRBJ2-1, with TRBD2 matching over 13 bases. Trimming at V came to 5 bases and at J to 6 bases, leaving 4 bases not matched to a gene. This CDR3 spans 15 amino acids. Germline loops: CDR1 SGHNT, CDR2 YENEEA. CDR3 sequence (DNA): TGTGCCAGCAGCAAACTAGCGGGAGGGGTCAATGAGCAGTTCTTC. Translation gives CASSKLAGGVNEQFF.

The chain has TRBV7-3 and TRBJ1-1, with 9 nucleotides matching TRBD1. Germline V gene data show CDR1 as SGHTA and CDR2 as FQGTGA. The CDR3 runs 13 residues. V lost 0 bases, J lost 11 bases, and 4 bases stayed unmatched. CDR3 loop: CASSLTRDRAAFF. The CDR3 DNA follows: TGTGCCAGCAGCTTAACCCGGGACAGGGCCGCTTTCTTT.

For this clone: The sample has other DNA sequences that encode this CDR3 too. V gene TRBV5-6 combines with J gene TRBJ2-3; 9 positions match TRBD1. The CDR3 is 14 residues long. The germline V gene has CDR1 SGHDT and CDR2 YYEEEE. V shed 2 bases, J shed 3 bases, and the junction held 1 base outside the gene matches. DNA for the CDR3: TGTGCCAGCAGCTTACAGGGGGCGACAGATACGCAGTATTTT. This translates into CASSLQGATDTQYF. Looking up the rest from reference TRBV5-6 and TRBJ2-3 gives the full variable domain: DAGVTQSPTHLIKTRGQQVTLRCSPKSGHDTVSWYQQALGQGPQFIFQYYEEEERQRGNFPDRFSGHQFPNYSSELNVNALLLGDSALYLCASSLQGATDTQYFGPGTRLTVL.

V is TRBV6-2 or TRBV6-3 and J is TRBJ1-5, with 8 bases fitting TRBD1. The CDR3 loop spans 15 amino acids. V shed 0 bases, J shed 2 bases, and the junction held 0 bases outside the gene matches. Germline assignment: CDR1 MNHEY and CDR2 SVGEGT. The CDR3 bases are TGTGCCAGCAGTTACTCGGGACAGGGCAATCAGCCCCAGCATTTT. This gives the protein CASSYSGQGNQPQHF.

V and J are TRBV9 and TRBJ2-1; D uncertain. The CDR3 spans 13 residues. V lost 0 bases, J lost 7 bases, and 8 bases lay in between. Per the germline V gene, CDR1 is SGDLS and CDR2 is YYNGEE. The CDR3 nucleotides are TGTGCCAGCAGCGTAGCCCCAACGAATGAGCAGTTCTTC. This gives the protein CASSVAPTNEQFF.

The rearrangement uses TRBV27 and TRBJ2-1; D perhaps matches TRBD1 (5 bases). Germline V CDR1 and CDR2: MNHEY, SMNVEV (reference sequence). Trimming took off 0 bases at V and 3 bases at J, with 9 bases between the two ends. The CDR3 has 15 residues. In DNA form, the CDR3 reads TGTGCCAGCAGTTTATCGCGTGACAGCTACAATGAGCAGTTCTTC. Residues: CASSLSRDSYNEQFF.

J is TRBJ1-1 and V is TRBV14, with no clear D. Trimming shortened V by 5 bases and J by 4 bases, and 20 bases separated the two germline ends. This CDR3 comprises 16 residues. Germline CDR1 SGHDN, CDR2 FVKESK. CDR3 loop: CASSSHSQRVSTEAFF. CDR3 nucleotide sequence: TGTGCCAGCAGCTCCCACTCTCAACGGGTGAGCACTGAAGCTTTCTTT.

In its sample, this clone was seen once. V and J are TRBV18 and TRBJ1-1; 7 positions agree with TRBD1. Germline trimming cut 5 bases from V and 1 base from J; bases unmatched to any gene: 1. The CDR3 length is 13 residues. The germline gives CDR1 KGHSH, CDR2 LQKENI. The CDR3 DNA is TGTGCCAGCTCATCAGGGGGGAACACTGAAGCTTTCTTT. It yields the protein CASSSGGNTEAFF. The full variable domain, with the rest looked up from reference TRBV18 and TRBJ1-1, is NAGVMQNPRHLVRRRGQEARLRCSPMKGHSHVYWYRQLPEEGLKFMVYLQKENIIDESGMPKERFSAEFPKEGPSILRIQQVVRGDSAAYFCASSSGGNTEAFFGQGTRLTVV.

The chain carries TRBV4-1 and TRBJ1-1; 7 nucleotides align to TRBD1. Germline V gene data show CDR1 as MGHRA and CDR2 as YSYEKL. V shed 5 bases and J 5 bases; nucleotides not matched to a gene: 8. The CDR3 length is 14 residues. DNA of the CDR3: TGCGCCAGCAGCTACCCGGGACAGCGAACTGAAGCTTTCTTT. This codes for CASSYPGQRTEAFF.